This T cell receptor beta chain was found in a study of CD8 T cells in Susac syndrome (dated by TCRdb to 2018 to 2020). A note on the overall study: Repertoire sequencing was used to test whether CD8+ T cell activation and differentiation in Susac syndrome was antigen driven. Clonality of the CD8+ T cell repertoire was compared between more than 10 healthy donors, about 14 Susac syndrome patients and roughly 15 multiple sclerosis patients.

High-throughput TCR beta sequencing profiled peripheral blood CD8+ and CD4+ T cells from healthy donors, Susac syndrome patients and multiple sclerosis patients. The multiple sclerosis controls were treatment-naive patients whose relapsing-remitting disease, either stable or active, fulfilled the revised McDonald criteria. CD8+ TEMRA cells were enriched by FACS, while bulk CD8+ and CD4+ T cells were purified by magnetic negative isolation. Blood was drawn into EDTA tubes, processed within 24 hours, and PBMCs were isolated by density gradient centrifugation. PBMCs destined for TCR sequencing were cryopreserved in liquid nitrogen and later thawed in a 37 °C water bath. The sorted or isolated CD4+, CD8+ and CD8+ TEMRA cells reached a purity of at least 90%. For this clonotype: No cognate antigen has been identified for it. Base qualities are not recorded, but no much larger clone differs from it by a single base.

RNA was extracted using the RNeasy kit, and roughly 0.45 to 1 ug of the RNA was reverse transcribed with random hexamers. The immunoSEQ multiplex PCR assay, covering 54 Vbeta and 13 Jbeta segments, was used to amplify TCR beta CDR3 regions. To correct PCR amplification bias, a synthetic template baseline was used for both primer optimization and computational correction. Processing in the source paper ran as follows. Reads were annotated to V, D and J genes according to IMGT and were analyzed with immunoSEQ Analyzer, with only productive sequences retained. Clonality was computed as one minus Shannon entropy normalized by log2 of the number of productive unique sequences. Public and private clones were assessed among the 100 most prevalent clones of each patient and control. Clones were defined as Susac-specific when absent from the healthy and MS cohorts, from about a thousand published viral clones and from other ImmuneACCESS disease sequences. Clones were called with MiXCR by TCRdb after fastp trimmed the public reads at Q25, and only in-frame beta chains were retained. Entries that share a CDR3 protein sequence are merged under the most common genes and DNA. TCRdb, not the authors, supplied the V and J calls. This sample is represented by 100,000 to 150,000 distinct CDR3 sequences; around 75% of them were singletons. The ten largest clones take up more than 0.5% of the sample.

Overall study results and their limits: The number of individuals in the TCR sequencing and HLA analysis was acknowledged as relatively small.

Inclusive of the bounding cysteine and phenylalanine, the CDR3 is 15 residues long. The sequence is cut down to CDR3 DNA, 45 bases in frame from base 1. CDR1 is given as MDHEN and CDR2 as SYDVKM, both from the germline V gene. A distance of 11 bases separates the germline ends of V and J, which lose 3 bases and 0 bases respectively. The sequencing input was CD8+ T cells from PBMCs. The V gene is TRBV28 and the J gene is TRBJ2-5; the D gene cannot be named for sure. The clonotype originates from a human donor with multiple sclerosis. The sequenced DNA is TGTGCCAGCAGTTTGATTGCTGCGTACCAAGAGACCCAGTACTTC. This gives the protein CASSLIAAYQETQYF.